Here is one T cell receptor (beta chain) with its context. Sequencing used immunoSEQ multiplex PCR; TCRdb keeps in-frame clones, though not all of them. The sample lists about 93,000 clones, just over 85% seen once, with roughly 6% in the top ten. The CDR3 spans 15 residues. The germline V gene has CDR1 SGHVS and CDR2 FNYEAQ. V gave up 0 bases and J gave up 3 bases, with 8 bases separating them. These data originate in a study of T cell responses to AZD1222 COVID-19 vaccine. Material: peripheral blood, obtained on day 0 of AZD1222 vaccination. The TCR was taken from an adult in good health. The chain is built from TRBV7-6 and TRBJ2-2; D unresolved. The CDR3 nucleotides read TGTGCCAGCAGCTTAGCGGGGATCGACACCGGGGAGCTGTTTTTT. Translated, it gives CASSLAGIDTGELFF.